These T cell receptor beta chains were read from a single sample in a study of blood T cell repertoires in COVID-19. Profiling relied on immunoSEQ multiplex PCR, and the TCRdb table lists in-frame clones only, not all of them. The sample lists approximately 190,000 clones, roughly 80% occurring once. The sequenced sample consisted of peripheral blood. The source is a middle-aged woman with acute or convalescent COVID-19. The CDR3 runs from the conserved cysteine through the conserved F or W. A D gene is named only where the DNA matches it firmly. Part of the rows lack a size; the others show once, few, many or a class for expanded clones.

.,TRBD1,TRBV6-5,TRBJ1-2,CASSRQGFGYTF,TGTGCCAGCAGCAGACAGGGTTTTGGCTACACCTTC
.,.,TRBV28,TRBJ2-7,CASSLGTFYEQYF,TGTGCCAGCAGTCTTGGGACTTTCTACGAGCAGTACTTC
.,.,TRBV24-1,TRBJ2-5,CATSDPKPPLMETQYF,TGTGCCACCAGTGATCCGAAGCCCCCCCTGATGGAGACCCAGTACTTC
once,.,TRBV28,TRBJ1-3,CASTIGGFTGNTIYF,TGTGCCAGCACCATCGGGGGATTTACTGGAAACACCATATATTTT
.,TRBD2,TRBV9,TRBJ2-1,CASSFSAGGLFF,TGTGCCAGCAGCTTCTCAGCGGGGGGCCTGTTCTTC
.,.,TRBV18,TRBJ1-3,CASSPNGQVAGNTIYF,TGTGCCAGCTCACCAAACGGCCAGGTCGCTGGAAACACCATATATTTT
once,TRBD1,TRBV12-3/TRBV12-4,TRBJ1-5,CASSDRANQPQHF,TGTGCCAGCAGTGACAGGGCCAATCAGCCCCAGCATTTT
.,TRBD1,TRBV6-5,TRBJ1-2,CASMPGQGSRGYTF,TGTGCCAGCATGCCGGGACAGGGGTCGCGAGGCTACACCTTC
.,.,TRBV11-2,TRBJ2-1,CASSLAAGLPGYEQFF,TGTGCCAGCAGCTTAGCCGCGGGACTGCCGGGGTATGAGCAGTTCTTC
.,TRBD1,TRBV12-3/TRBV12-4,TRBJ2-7,CASSRDRMGEQYF,TGTGCCAGCAGTCGGGACAGGATGGGAGAGCAGTACTTC
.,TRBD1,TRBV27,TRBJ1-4,CASRRQGNEKLFF,TGTGCCAGCAGACGACAGGGGAACGAAAAACTGTTTTTT
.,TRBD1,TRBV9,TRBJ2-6,CASSGWWTGGPGANVLTF,TGTGCCAGCAGCGGCTGGTGGACAGGGGGCCCTGGGGCCAACGTCCTGACTTTC
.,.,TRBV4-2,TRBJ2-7,CASSQDADSSYEQYF,TGTGCCAGCAGCCAAGATGCGGACAGCTCCTACGAGCAGTACTTC
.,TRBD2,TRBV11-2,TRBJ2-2,CASSLLAGGNTGELFF,TGTGCCAGCAGCTTATTAGCGGGAGGTAACACCGGGGAGCTGTTTTTT
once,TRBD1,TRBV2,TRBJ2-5,CASRTGGQETQYF,TGTGCCAGCCGGACAGGGGGCCAAGAGACCCAGTACTTC
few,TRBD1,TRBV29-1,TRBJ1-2,CSVVGDRVGYGYTF,TGCAGCGTTGTGGGGGACAGGGTTGGCTATGGCTACACCTTC
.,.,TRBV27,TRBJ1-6,CASKAASGLSPLHF,TGTGCCAGCAAGGCGGCCTCCGGTCTCTCACCCCTCCACTTT
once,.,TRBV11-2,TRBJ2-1,CASSLAGSSYNEQFF,TGTGCCAGCAGCTTAGCCGGGAGCTCCTACAATGAGCAGTTCTTC
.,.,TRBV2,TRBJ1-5,CASSGWGGSNQPQHF,TGTGCCAGCAGCGGATGGGGGGGAAGCAATCAGCCCCAGCATTTT
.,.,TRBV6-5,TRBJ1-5,CASSISTSGQPQHF,TGTGCCAGCAGTATCAGTACCAGCGGTCAGCCCCAGCATTTT
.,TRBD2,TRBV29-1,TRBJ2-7,CSVWTSGKDEQYF,TGCAGCGTATGGACTAGCGGGAAAGACGAGCAGTACTTC
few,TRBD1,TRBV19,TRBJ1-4,CASSIGTGGEKLFF,TGTGCCAGTAGTATAGGGACAGGGGGCGAAAAACTGTTTTTT
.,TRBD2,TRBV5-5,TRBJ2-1,CASSLARGGSEQFF,TGTGCCAGCAGCCTCGCCCGGGGGGGCAGTGAGCAGTTCTTC
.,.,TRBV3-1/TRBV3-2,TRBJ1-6,CASKTGETSPLHF,TGTGCCAGCAAAACAGGCGAGACTTCACCCCTCCACTTT
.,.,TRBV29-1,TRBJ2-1,CSAQHGDSYNEQFF,TGCAGCGCCCAGCATGGAGATTCCTACAATGAGCAGTTCTTC
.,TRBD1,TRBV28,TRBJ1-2,CASKTTGGFYGYTF,TGTGCCAGCAAAACGACAGGGGGCTTCTATGGCTACACCTTC
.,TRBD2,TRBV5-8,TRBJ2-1,CASSLGLAENNNEQFF,TGTGCCAGCAGCTTGGGACTAGCGGAAAACAACAATGAGCAGTTCTTC
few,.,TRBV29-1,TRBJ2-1,CSAGGASGSYNEQFF,TGCAGCGCCGGAGGGGCAAGCGGCTCCTACAATGAGCAGTTCTTC
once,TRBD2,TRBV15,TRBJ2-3,CATSRASGRGDTQYF,TGTGCCACCAGCAGAGCAAGCGGGAGGGGGGATACGCAGTATTTT
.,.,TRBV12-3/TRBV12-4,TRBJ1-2,CASRRISYGYTF,TGTGCCAGCAGGAGGATATCCTATGGCTACACCTTC
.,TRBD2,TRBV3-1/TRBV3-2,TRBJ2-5,CASSPGRTSGWETQYF,TGTGCCAGCAGCCCTGGACGGACTAGCGGGTGGGAGACCCAGTACTTC
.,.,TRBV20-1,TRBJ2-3,CSASVDSGTDTQYF,TGCAGTGCTAGTGTCGACTCGGGCACAGATACGCAGTATTTT
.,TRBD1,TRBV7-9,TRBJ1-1,CASSSGQGSTEAFF,TGTGCCAGCAGCTCCGGACAGGGAAGCACTGAAGCTTTCTTT
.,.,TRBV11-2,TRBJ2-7,CASSSSSSYEQYF,TGTGCCAGCAGCTCCTCCTCTAGCTACGAGCAGTACTTC
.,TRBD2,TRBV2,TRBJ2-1,CASGEGRFNNEQFF,TGTGCCAGCGGGGAGGGGAGATTTAACAATGAGCAGTTCTTC
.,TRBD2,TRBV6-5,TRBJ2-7,CASSRTSGVYEQYF,TGTGCCAGCAGCAGGACTAGCGGGGTCTACGAGCAGTACTTC
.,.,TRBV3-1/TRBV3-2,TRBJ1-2,CASSQEGSGNGYTF,TGTGCCAGCAGCCAAGAGGGCTCGGGGAACGGCTACACCTTC
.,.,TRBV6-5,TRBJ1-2,CASSLDRVYGYTF,TGTGCCAGCAGCCTAGACAGAGTCTATGGCTACACCTTC
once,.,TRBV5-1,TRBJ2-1,CASSQQTVLNEQFF,TGCGCCAGCAGCCAACAAACAGTTCTCAATGAGCAGTTCTTC
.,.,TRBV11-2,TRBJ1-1,CASSLVNGGTEAFF,TGTGCCAGCAGCTTAGTTAACGGGGGCACTGAAGCTTTCTTT
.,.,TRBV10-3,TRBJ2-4,CAIRGEAAKNIQYF,TGTGCCATCAGGGGAGAAGCAGCCAAAAACATTCAGTACTTC
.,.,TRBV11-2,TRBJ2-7,CASSPKTRSLLEQYF,TGTGCCAGCAGCCCCAAGACCCGGAGCCTACTCGAGCAGTACTTC
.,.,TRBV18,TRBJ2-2,CASSTGLYTGELFF,TGTGCCAGCTCAACCGGACTGTACACCGGGGAGCTGTTTTTT
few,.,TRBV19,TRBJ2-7,CASSQRSGWEQYF,TGTGCCAGTAGTCAACGGTCGGGTTGGGAGCAGTACTTC
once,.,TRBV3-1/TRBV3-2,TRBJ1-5,CASSGSPRQPQHF,TGTGCCAGCAGCGGGTCCCCGAGGCAGCCCCAGCATTTT
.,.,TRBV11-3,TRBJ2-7,CASAQGSSYEQYF,TGTGCCAGCGCCCAGGGGAGCTCCTACGAGCAGTACTTC
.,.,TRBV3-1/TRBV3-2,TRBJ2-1,CASSRMGQYNEQFF,TGTGCCAGCAGCCGTATGGGGCAGTACAATGAGCAGTTCTTC
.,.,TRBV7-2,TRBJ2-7,CASSHPVNEQYF,TGTGCCAGCAGTCATCCGGTGAACGAGCAGTACTTC
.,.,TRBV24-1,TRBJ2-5,CATSDFAGGLETQYF,TGTGCCACCAGTGACTTTGCAGGGGGGTTGGAGACCCAGTACTTC
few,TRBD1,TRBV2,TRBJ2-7,CASSSPVDRGLYEQYF,TGTGCCAGCAGTTCGCCTGTGGACAGGGGGCTGTACGAGCAGTACTTC
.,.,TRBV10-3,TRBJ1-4,CAIMGAQGEKLFF,TGTGCCATCATGGGGGCGCAGGGTGAAAAACTGTTTTTT
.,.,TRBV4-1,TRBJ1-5,CASSQEGSGVGNQPQHF,TGCGCCAGCAGCCAAGAGGGTTCAGGGGTCGGCAATCAGCCCCAGCATTTT
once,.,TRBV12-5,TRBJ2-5,CASGSTTGETQYF,TGTGCTAGTGGTTCCACCACCGGGGAAACCCAGTACTTC
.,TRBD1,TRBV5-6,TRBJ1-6,CASSLGDRALSPLHF,TGTGCCAGCAGCTTGGGGGACAGGGCCCTCTCACCCCTCCACTTT